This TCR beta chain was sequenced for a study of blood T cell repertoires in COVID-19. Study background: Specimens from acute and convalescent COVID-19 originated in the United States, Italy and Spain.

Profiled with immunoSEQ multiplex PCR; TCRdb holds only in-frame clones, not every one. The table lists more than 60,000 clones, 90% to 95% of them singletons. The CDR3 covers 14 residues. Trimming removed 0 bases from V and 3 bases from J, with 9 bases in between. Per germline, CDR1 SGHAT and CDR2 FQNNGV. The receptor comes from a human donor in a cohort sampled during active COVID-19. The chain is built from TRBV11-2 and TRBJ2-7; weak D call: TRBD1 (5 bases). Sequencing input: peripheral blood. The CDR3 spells CASSLDNRGYEQYF. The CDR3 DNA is TGTGCCAGCAGCTTAGATAATAGGGGCTACGAGCAGTACTTC.